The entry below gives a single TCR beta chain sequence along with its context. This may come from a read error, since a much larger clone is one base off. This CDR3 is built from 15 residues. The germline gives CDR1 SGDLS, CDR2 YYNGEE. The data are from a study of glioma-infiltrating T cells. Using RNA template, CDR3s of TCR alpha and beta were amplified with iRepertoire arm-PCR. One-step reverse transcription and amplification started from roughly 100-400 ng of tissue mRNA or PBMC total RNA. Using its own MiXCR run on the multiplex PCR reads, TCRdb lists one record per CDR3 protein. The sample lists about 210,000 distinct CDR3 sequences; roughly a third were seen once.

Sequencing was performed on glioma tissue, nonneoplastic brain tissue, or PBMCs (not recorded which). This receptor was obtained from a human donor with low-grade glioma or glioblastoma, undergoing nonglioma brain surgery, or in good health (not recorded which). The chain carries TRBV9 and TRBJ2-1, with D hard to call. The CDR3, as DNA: TGTGCCAGCATCGTAGATTCCGGAGAAGGCAATGAGCAGTTCTTC. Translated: CASIVDSGEGNEQFF. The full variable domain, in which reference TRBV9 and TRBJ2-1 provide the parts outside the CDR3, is DSGVTQTPKHLITATGQRVTLRCSPRSGDLSVYWYQQSLDQGLQFLIQYYNGEERAKGNILERFSAQQFPDLHSELNLSSLELGDSALYFCASIVDSGEGNEQFFGPGTRLTVL.